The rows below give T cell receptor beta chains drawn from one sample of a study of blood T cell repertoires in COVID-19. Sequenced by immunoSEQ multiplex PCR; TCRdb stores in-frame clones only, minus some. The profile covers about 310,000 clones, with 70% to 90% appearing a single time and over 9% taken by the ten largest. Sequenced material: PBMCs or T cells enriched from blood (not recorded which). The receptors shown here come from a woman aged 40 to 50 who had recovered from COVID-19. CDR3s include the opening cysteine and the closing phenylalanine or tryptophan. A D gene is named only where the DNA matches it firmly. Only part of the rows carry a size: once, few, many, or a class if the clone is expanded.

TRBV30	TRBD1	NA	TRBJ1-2	TGTGCCTTCACCACCGTAGGGGGCGCCGGCTATGGCTACACCTTC	CAFTTVGGAGYGYTF
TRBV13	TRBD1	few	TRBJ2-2	TGTGCCAGCATGAACCGGGACAGGGGGTTGAAAACCGGGGAGCTGTTTTTT	CASMNRDRGLKTGELFF
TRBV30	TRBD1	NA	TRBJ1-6	TGTGCCTGGAGTGTGACAGGGTCGGGACTTAATTCACCCCTCCACTTT	CAWSVTGSGLNSPLHF
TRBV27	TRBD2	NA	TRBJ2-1	TGTGCCAGCAGTTCGGCGGGAGTCTCCTACAATGAGCAGTTCTTC	CASSSAGVSYNEQFF
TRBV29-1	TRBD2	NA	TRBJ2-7	TGCAGCGTTGGGAAGCGGGGGCCTACCTACGAGCAGTACTTC	CSVGKRGPTYEQYF
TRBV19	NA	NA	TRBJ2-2	TGTGCCAGTAGTCCAGGGCCAGACACCGGGGAGCTGTTTTTT	CASSPGPDTGELFF
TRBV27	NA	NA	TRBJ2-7	TGTGCCAGCAGGATATATCCCCCCGGGACCGGGACAACCTACGAGCAGTACTTC	CASRIYPPGTGTTYEQYF
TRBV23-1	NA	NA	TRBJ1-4	TGCGCCAGCAGTCAATCGACAGGTCAGGGGGAAAAACTGTTTTTT	CASSQSTGQGEKLFF
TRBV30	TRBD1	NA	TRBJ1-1	TGTGCCTGGAGTGCCTTTCCGGGACAGCACACTGAAGCTTTCTTT	CAWSAFPGQHTEAFF
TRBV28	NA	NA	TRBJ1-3	TGTGCCAGCAGTTTAAGAGGGCAGGGGACCTCTGGAAACACCATATATTTT	CASSLRGQGTSGNTIYF
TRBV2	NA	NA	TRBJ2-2	TGTGCCAGCAGTACCGAGCGGACCGGGGAGCTGTTTTTT	CASSTERTGELFF
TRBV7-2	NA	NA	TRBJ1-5	TGTGCCAGCAGCTCCCGAGGGTATCAGCCCCAGCATTTT	CASSSRGYQPQHF